Listed here are 15 T cell receptor beta chains from one sample, sequenced in a study of blood T cell repertoires in COVID-19. Assay used: immunoSEQ multiplex PCR; TCRdb lists only in-frame clones, some missing. Among 100,000 or so clones listed, roughly nine tenths were seen once. The sample comprised peripheral blood. These receptors originate from a man in his 60s with acute or convalescent COVID-19.

The V gene is TRBV11-3, the J gene TRBJ2-1, with TRBD2 matching 7 bases. CDR1 and CDR2 from the germline V gene are SGHNT and YENEEA. The V gene end was trimmed by 6 bases and the J gene end by 7 bases; junction bases not matched to a gene: 9. The CDR3 has 14 residues. The DNA for the CDR3 is TGTGCCAGCAGTATGGCGGGAGTAAGGAATGAGCAGTTCTTC. It encodes CASSMAGVRNEQFF.

The V gene is TRBV9, the J gene TRBJ1-6; 8 bases are a match to TRBD1. Germline V gene sequence: CDR1 SGDLS, CDR2 YYNGEE. The CDR3 runs 14 residues. J was trimmed by 9 bases and V by 1 base; bases with no gene match: 3. This CDR3 reads CASSVQGASSPLHF. For the CDR3, the DNA is TGTGCCAGCAGCGTACAGGGGGCGAGTTCACCCCTCCACTTT.

This clone was counted between two and nine times. The chain uses TRBV30 and TRBJ2-7, with D tentatively TRBD2 (6 bases). The CDR3 runs 15 residues. V was cut by 2 bases and J by 3 bases, with 17 bases left in between. The V gene's germline CDR1 is GTSNPN and CDR2 SVGIG (reference sequence). This chain's CDR3 is CAWSKIGRPNYEQYV. CDR3 DNA sequence: TGTGCCTGGAGTAAAATTGGGAGGCCCAACTACGAGCAGTACGTC.

V gene TRBV30 combines with J gene TRBJ2-7; 7 bases are a match to TRBD1. Trimming took 6 bases from V and 0 from J; bases not matched to a gene: 5. Germline V lookup: CDR1 GTSNPN, CDR2 SVGIG (reference sequence). The CDR3 sequence is 13 residues long. The CDR3 is CACGQVNSYEQYF. DNA for the CDR3: TGTGCCTGTGGACAGGTTAACTCCTACGAGCAGTACTTC.

The CDR3 protein is CASSFLTGEEDTQYF. Here the CDR3 DNA reads TGTGCCAGCAGCTTTTTGACAGGGGAAGAGGATACGCAGTATTTT. This chain joins TRBV5-5 and TRBJ2-3; 8 bases line up with TRBD1. This CDR3 contains 15 residues. Germline CDR1 SGHKS, CDR2 YYEKEE (reference sequence). The V and J ends lost 2 bases and 6 bases, in that order; junction bases with no gene match: 8.

This clone was found a few times. The chain recombines TRBV28 with TRBJ1-3, with 11 nucleotides matching TRBD1. Germline V gene sequence: CDR1 MDHEN, CDR2 SYDVKM. The ends lost 6 bases at V and 4 bases at J; junction bases unmatched: 14. The CDR3 is made up of 18 amino acids. DNA of the CDR3: TGTGCCAGCAGCACCCTCCGGACAGGGGGCGCCCCCGGAAACACCATATATTTT. Protein: CASSTLRTGGAPGNTIYF. Full variable domain (rest looked up from reference TRBV28 and TRBJ1-3): DVKVTQSSRYLVKRTGEKVFLECVQDMDHENMFWYRQDPGLGLRLIYFSYDVKMKEKGDIPEGYSVSREKKERFSLILESASTNQTSMYLCASSTLRTGGAPGNTIYFGEGSWLTVV.

The V call is TRBV18, the J call TRBJ1-1; 9 nucleotides agree with TRBD1. Looked up from germline, CDR1 is KGHSH and CDR2 is LQKENI. This CDR3 comprises 18 residues. Trimming at V came to 2 bases and at J to 0 bases, leaving 10 bases not matched to a gene. In nucleotides, the CDR3 is TGTGCCAGCTCACCAGTCTTGGGACAGGGTATCATGAACACTGAAGCTTTCTTT. Its protein is CASSPVLGQGIMNTEAFF.

In nucleotides, the CDR3 is TGCAGCACGACGGGTGGTTCTGGAAACACCATATATTTT. Encoded protein: CSTTGGSGNTIYF. The chain has TRBV29-1 and TRBJ1-3, with no clear D. Per germline, CDR1 SQVTM and CDR2 ANQGSEA. V lost 8 bases, J lost 1 base, and 12 bases lay in between. The CDR3 sequence is 13 residues long.

This clone is a singleton in its sample. The V call is TRBV30, the J call TRBJ2-2; TRBD2 might be the D (6 bases). V lost 3 bases and J 7 bases, leaving 15 bases between the germline ends. The CDR3 loop spans 14 amino acids. Looked up from germline, CDR1 is GTSNPN and CDR2 is SVGIG (reference sequence). The CDR3 protein is CAWRSPGVGGELFF. In DNA, the CDR3 is TGTGCCTGGAGGTCGCCGGGAGTGGGCGGGGAGCTGTTTTTT.

CDR3 region: CASRGFNRSPYNSPLHF. The DNA of the CDR3 is TGCGCCAGCAGGGGTTTTAACAGAAGCCCCTATAATTCACCCCTCCACTTT. J is TRBJ1-6 and V is TRBV10-2; D call uncertain. There are 17 residues in the CDR3. V dropped 6 bases and J dropped 2 bases, with 17 bases sitting between them. The germline CDR1 and CDR2 sequences are WSHSY and SAAADI.

The chain links TRBV18 to TRBJ1-2, with TRBD1 matching 8 bases. With V trimmed by 3 bases and J by 2 bases, 2 bases remained unmatched. CDR1 KGHSH and CDR2 LQKENI come from the germline V gene. The CDR3 is 14 residues long. The DNA of the CDR3 is TGTGCCAGCTCACCGAGGACAGGGAACTATGGCTACACCTTC. It is translated as CASSPRTGNYGYTF.

The chain combines TRBV7-8 with TRBJ1-2, with D possibly TRBD1 on 6 matching bases. Trimming stripped 4 bases from V and 4 bases from J, with 16 bases between. The CDR3 is 15 amino acids. Per the germline V gene, CDR1 is SGHVS and CDR2 is FQNEAQ. The CDR3 loop reads CASSSPPGGGYGYTF. The CDR3 DNA reads TGTGCCAGCAGCTCCCCACCGGGAGGGGGCTATGGCTACACCTTC.

The chain employs TRBV12-5 and TRBJ2-4; 11 positions agree with TRBD2. The CDR3 is 18 amino acids. Germline CDR1 reads LGHNT; CDR2 reads FRNRAP. V was pared by 3 bases and J by 0 bases, with 7 bases of the junction left unmatched. CDR3 coding DNA: TGTGCTAGTGGTTTAGTACTAGCGGGAGTACTAGCCAAAAACATTCAGTACTTC. Its translation: CASGLVLAGVLAKNIQYF.

The rearrangement joins TRBV28 to TRBJ1-5; D is unresolved. This CDR3 region has 14 residues. Trimming stripped 4 bases from V and 4 bases from J, with 11 bases between. Germline CDR1 MDHEN, CDR2 SYDVKM. CDR3 in amino acids: CASSYQVQNQPQHF. The CDR3 DNA reads TGTGCCAGCAGTTATCAGGTTCAAAATCAGCCCCAGCATTTT.

V gene TRBV27 combines with J gene TRBJ1-2; 10 bases are shared with TRBD1. The V and J ends lost 2 bases and 9 bases, in that order; junction bases with no gene match: 9. The CDR3 loop spans 15 amino acids. The V gene's germline CDR1 is MNHEY and CDR2 SMNVEV (reference sequence). This CDR3 is CASSLRSGTGESYTF. The CDR3 coding sequence is TGTGCCAGCAGTTTACGATCCGGGACAGGGGAAAGCTACACCTTC.